This T cell receptor beta chain was observed in a study of identical twins. TCRdb called the 5' RACE reads again in MiXCR, with one record for every CDR3 protein. Of roughly 230,000 distinct CDR3 sequences in the sample, approximately 8.6% were seen once. The V and J ends lost 8 bases and 1 base, in that order; junction bases with no gene match: 6. The CDR3 spans 15 residues. Looked up from germline, CDR1 is MNHNS and CDR2 is SASEGT. Study-wide results and limits: Out-of-frame alpha sequences shared by twins showed excess low generation probability. Out-of-frame TCR alpha sharing in monozygotic twins exceeded recombination model predictions. In beta out-of-frame sequences, the excess sharing between twins was weaker. Because invariant MAIT and iNKT cells could be present, zero-insertion analyses could be partly confounded.

This clonotype was detected a few times. The antigen is undetermined. This sample was also put to use in a study of yellow fever vaccine responses in identical twins.

The chain has TRBV6-1 and TRBJ2-3, with 10 bases that match TRBD2. This receptor was obtained from a woman aged 18-29 years in good health. The specimen sequenced was CD8+ T cells sorted from blood. The CDR3 DNA sequence: TGTGCCAGCGCAGCGGGAGGGCCGGGCACAGATACGCAGTATTTT. Protein: CASAAGGPGTDTQYF.